This TCR beta chain is from a study of vaccination and CD4 T cells after COVID-19. Study details: The stimulating agents, overlapping spike peptides, came from SARS-CoV-2, HCoV-NL63, HCoV-OC43 and HCoV-229E.

This clonotype was counted a few times. Its antigen is still unknown. Findings and caveats of the study: Post-vaccination reactive clonotypes (median approximately 36) did not differ significantly from post-infection (under 22).

Germline CDR1 DFQATT, CDR2 SNEGSKA (reference sequence). V shed 5 bases, J shed 5 bases, and the junction held 4 bases outside the gene matches. The CDR3 consists of 13 residues. The Oncomine TCR Beta short-read assay sequenced DNA from cultured CD4+ T cells. Scientists extracted genomic DNA from CD4+ T cells grown in culture. MiXCR, applied by TCRdb to the PCR reads, yields one record per CDR3 protein. Among more than 15,000 distinct CDR3 sequences listed, roughly two fifths were seen once. Treatment noted: roughly ten-day PBMC culture with coronavirus spike peptide pools or control peptides (ViraFEST assay).

The source material was CD4+ T cells from blood, cultured in vitro, sampled after SARS-CoV-2 vaccination. The V call is TRBV20-1, the J call TRBJ2-3, with 10 bases fitting TRBD2. The origin of this receptor is a human donor who had recovered from COVID-19. The CDR3 sequence: CSAALAGKDTQYF. For the CDR3, the DNA is TGCAGTGCTGCACTAGCGGGAAAAGATACGCAGTATTTT.